This T cell receptor (beta chain) was observed in a study of CD8+CD57+ T cells in acquired aplastic anemia. Notes on the study in general: Patients versus controls showed no significant CD8+ Simpson's diversity difference.

It was patients with CD8+CD57+ cell expansion by flow cytometry who were chosen for sequencing. The V end lost 6 bases, the J end lost 0 bases, and 17 bases lay between the germline ends. The CDR3 runs to 15 residues. Germline V lookup: CDR1 DFQATT, CDR2 SNEGSKA (reference sequence). TCR beta VDJ combinations and CDR3 sequences were profiled from genomic DNA. From the reads, TCRdb called clonotypes with MiXCR, one entry per CDR3 protein. Of roughly 280,000 distinct CDR3 sequences listed, under 65% were seen once; the top ten hold roughly 1.2%. A remark on this clonotype: What it binds is unknown.

The V gene is TRBV20-1, the J gene TRBJ1-2, with D unresolved. The TCR was taken from a human donor with aplastic anemia. Sequenced input: sorted CD4+, CD8+, or CD8+CD57+ T cells (not recorded which) from PBMCs. CDR3 in DNA: TGCAGTGCCCGAAGGGTGGGCTCAGCTAACTATGGCTACACCTTC. As protein: CSARRVGSANYGYTF.